The 24 T cell receptor beta chains presented below share a single source sample, sequenced in a study of CD8 T cells in Susac syndrome. Random-hexamer reverse transcription was applied to roughly 0.5 to 1 ug RNA. TCRdb reprocessed the immunoSEQ multiplex PCR reads with MiXCR, giving one entry per CDR3 protein. The repertoire holds 150,000 to 200,000 distinct CDR3 sequences, with 91% as singletons. Sample: CD4+ T cells from PBMCs. Source of these receptors: a human donor with Susac syndrome.

J is TRBJ2-7 and V is TRBV3-1, with a tentative D call TRBD1 (5 bases). The CDR3 has 17 residues. The ends were cut back, 3 bases at V and 2 bases at J, with 20 bases in the middle. Germline values: CDR1 LGHDT, CDR2 YNNKEL (reference sequence). CDR3 DNA: TGTGCCAGCAGCCAGGCCCCAGGGCGCAAAAACACCTACGAGCAGTACTTC. Translation: CASSQAPGRKNTYEQYF.

The chain has TRBV6-4 and TRBJ2-7; no definite D call. The CDR3 is made up of 17 amino acids. Germline V gene lookup returns CDR1 MRHNA and CDR2 SNTAGT. The ends were cut back, 5 bases at V and 0 bases at J, with 20 bases in the middle. CDR3 region: CASSLLDLQTYSYEQYF. As DNA, the CDR3 is TGTGCCAGCAGTCTACTCGATCTACAAACTTACTCCTACGAGCAGTACTTC.

V gene TRBV3-1 combines with J gene TRBJ2-3, with a tentative D call TRBD2 (6 bases). This CDR3 has 17 residues. The germline CDR1 and CDR2 sequences are LGHDT and YNNKEL (reference sequence). The V end was cut by 1 base, the J end by 2 bases, with 16 bases between. CDR3 in DNA: TGTGCCAGCAGCCAAGGACAAGCGGTGGGACTCACAGATACGCAGTATTTT. Its translation: CASSQGQAVGLTDTQYF.

The chain joins TRBV9 to TRBJ2-3; D tentatively fits TRBD1 or TRBD2 (6 bases each). The CDR3 has 16 amino acids. Germline-derived CDR1 and CDR2 are SGDLS and YYNGEE. Trimming left V 0 bases short and J 0 bases short, with 11 bases between. The CDR3 DNA follows: TGTGCCAGCAGCGTAGGGGGGGCCGCTAGCACAGATACGCAGTATTTT. Translation: CASSVGGAASTDTQYF.

This chain joins TRBV7-3 and TRBJ1-1, with 10 bases fitting TRBD1. The trim removed 5 bases at V and 2 bases at J, leaving 5 bases unmatched. CDR1 is SGHTA and CDR2 is FQGTGA in the germline V gene. The CDR3 runs to 15 residues. The CDR3 sequence is CASSPGTGANTEAFF. DNA for the CDR3: TGTGCCAGCAGCCCCGGGACAGGGGCAAACACTGAAGCTTTCTTT.

This chain connects TRBV20-1 to TRBJ1-2; 11 nucleotides match TRBD1. The CDR3 has 18 amino acids. J lost 3 bases, V lost 3 bases, and 15 bases had no gene match. Germline CDR1 and CDR2: DFQATT and SNEGSKA (reference sequence). This CDR3 is CSASPSPGQGEFDYGYTF. The CDR3 DNA follows: TGCAGTGCTAGCCCTAGTCCGGGACAGGGGGAGTTCGACTATGGCTACACCTTC.

The rearrangement links TRBV12-3 or TRBV12-4 to TRBJ2-7, with 9 positions matching TRBD2. After removal of 1 base from V and 3 bases from J, the junction contained 1 base not matched to a gene. This CDR3 region has 14 residues. CDR3 sequence: CASSLGRGGYEQYF. As DNA, the CDR3 is TGTGCCAGCAGTTTAGGGCGGGGGGGCTACGAGCAGTACTTC.

The chain links TRBV4-1 to TRBJ2-5, with a possible D match to TRBD2 (6 bases). CDR1 is MGHRA and CDR2 is YSYEKL in the germline V gene. The CDR3 is 15 residues long. Between the trimmed V and J ends, which lost 1 base and 2 bases, there was a span of 11 bases. CDR3 DNA sequence: TGCGCCAGCAGCCAAGTCCCCGGGAGACAAGAGACCCAGTACTTC. The encoded protein is CASSQVPGRQETQYF.

This clonotype was counted between two and nine times. The chain has TRBV6-5 and TRBJ1-5; no clear D. CDR3 size: 15 residues. CDR1 and CDR2 from the germline V gene are MNHEY and SVGAGI. Trimming took off 2 bases at V and 3 bases at J, with 11 bases between the two ends. CDR3 nucleotides: TGTGCCAGCAGTTACAGGGCAGGCTACAATCAGCCCCAGCATTTT. It specifies CASSYRAGYNQPQHF.

In DNA form, the CDR3 reads TGTGCCAGCAGCTTGGGCGCCCGGCGCGAGACCCAGTACTTC. As protein: CASSLGARRETQYF. The rearrangement uses TRBV5-8 and TRBJ2-5; D is unresolved. In germline, CDR1 is SGHTS, CDR2 YDEGEE. The CDR3 length is 14 residues. V was pared by 0 bases and J by 5 bases, with 11 bases between.

The V and J genes are TRBV25-1 and TRBJ2-7; a weak D match, TRBD2 (6 bases). Germline lookup yields CDR1 MGHDK and CDR2 SYGVNS. The CDR3 covers 14 residues. Trimming took 1 base from V and 2 from J, leaving 9 bases between them. The CDR3 sequence: CASSEWGVPYEQYF. As DNA, the CDR3 is TGTGCCAGCAGTGAATGGGGGGTTCCCTACGAGCAGTACTTC.

This chain links TRBV28 with TRBJ2-5; D remains unclear. Germline lookup yields CDR1 MDHEN and CDR2 SYDVKM. This CDR3 is built from 13 residues. V was clipped by 2 bases and J by 4 bases, with 8 bases between them. CDR3 DNA: TGTGCCAGCAGTTTAGGGCAGCTAGAGACCCAGTACTTC. Encoded protein: CASSLGQLETQYF.

V and J are TRBV6-5 and TRBJ1-2; 8 positions agree with TRBD1. The CDR3 covers 16 residues. The germline gives CDR1 MNHEY, CDR2 SVGAGI. J was trimmed by 4 bases and V by 0 bases; bases with no gene match: 7. The CDR3: CASSYSTSGGAYGYTF. In nucleotides, the CDR3 is TGTGCCAGCAGTTACTCCACGTCAGGGGGCGCCTATGGCTACACCTTC.

This chain uses TRBV21-1 with TRBJ2-4; the D segment call TRBD2 is taken from the table without a DNA check. TRBV21-1 is reported as a pseudogene. CDR3 size: 16 residues. The CDR3 region is CASSNTGTGDKNIQYF. CDR3 nucleotides: TGTGCCAGCAGCAACACCGGGACTGGCGACAAAAACATTCAGTACTTC.

The V call is TRBV6-5, the J call TRBJ2-2, with D perhaps TRBD1 (6 bases). Trimming cost V 6 bases and J 5 bases, with 22 bases left between them. The CDR3 loop spans 17 amino acids. Germline CDR1 reads MNHEY; CDR2 reads SVGAGI. CDR3 nucleotides: TGTGCCAGCAGGTACCACACCCGGACAGATTCAACCGGGGAGCTGTTTTTT. The encoded protein is CASRYHTRTDSTGELFF.

This chain connects TRBV5-5 to TRBJ1-6; D is uncertain. CDR1 and CDR2 (germline): SGHKS, YYEKEE (reference sequence). This CDR3 spans 14 amino acids. V was trimmed by 0 bases and J by 9 bases, leaving 10 bases between them. Written as DNA, the CDR3 is TGTGCCAGCAGCTTGGAATTGTTCGGTTCACCCCTCCACTTT. As protein: CASSLELFGSPLHF.

The V call is TRBV5-6, the J call TRBJ2-3, with 11 bases fitting TRBD2. This CDR3 has 17 amino acids. V was pared by 4 bases and J by 1 base, with 8 bases of the junction left unmatched. Germline V gene lookup returns CDR1 SGHDT and CDR2 YYEEEE. The CDR3 here is CASSPTSGSYGTDTQYF. The CDR3 DNA sequence: TGTGCCAGCAGCCCAACTAGCGGGAGTTATGGCACAGATACGCAGTATTTT.

The chain employs TRBV20-1 and TRBJ2-2; D gene uncertain. V shed 4 bases and J shed 7 bases, with 13 bases lying between them. From germline, CDR1 is DFQATT and CDR2 SNEGSKA (reference sequence). This CDR3 region has 13 residues. The CDR3 protein is CSATRTNGGELFF. In nucleotides, the CDR3 is TGCAGTGCTACTCGAACGAACGGCGGGGAGCTGTTTTTT.

The chain is built from TRBV4-1 and TRBJ2-1; perhaps TRBD1 as D (6 bases). Germline V gene lookup returns CDR1 MGHRA and CDR2 YSYEKL. V dropped 1 base and J dropped 7 bases, with 23 bases sitting between them. The CDR3 covers 18 residues. The CDR3 here is CASSQGLARGGSGNEQFF. The CDR3 nucleotides read TGCGCCAGCAGCCAAGGATTAGCCCGAGGGGGATCAGGGAATGAGCAGTTCTTC.

The J gene is TRBJ2-7, the V gene TRBV7-9; the D gene could be TRBD1 or TRBD2 (5 bases each). Germline CDR1 SEHNR, CDR2 FQNEAQ (reference sequence). Deletions cut 5 bases from V and 2 bases from J, with 16 bases between. The CDR3 spans 15 residues. This CDR3 reads CASSPGTHSAYEQYF. The CDR3, as DNA: TGTGCCAGCAGCCCCGGGACCCATTCCGCCTACGAGCAGTACTTC.

V gene TRBV27 combines with J gene TRBJ1-1; TRBD1 is a possible D gene (5 bases). The CDR3 length is 18 residues. Between the trimmed V and J ends, which lost 4 bases and 7 bases, there was a span of 28 bases. Germline V gene lookup returns CDR1 MNHEY and CDR2 SMNVEV (reference sequence). The CDR3 spells CASSSRERQGRGFSEAFF. In nucleotides, the CDR3 is TGTGCCAGCAGTTCCCGTGAGAGGCAAGGCCGGGGGTTCAGTGAAGCTTTCTTT.

The CDR3 nucleotides are TGTGCCACAAATACGGGACAGGGAGATTCACCCCTCCACTTT. As protein: CATNTGQGDSPLHF. The rearrangement uses TRBV7-9 and TRBJ1-6; the match to TRBD1 covers 9 bases. The CDR3 is 14 amino acids. CDR1 is SEHNR, CDR2 FQNEAQ, per germline (reference sequence). Losses at the gene ends were 10 bases for V and 8 bases for J; bases not matched to a gene: 9.

The V gene is TRBV20-1, the J gene TRBJ2-7, with D tentatively TRBD1 (5 bases). CDR1 and CDR2 (germline): DFQATT, SNEGSKA (reference sequence). This CDR3 is 14 amino acids long. V lost 2 bases, J lost 5 bases, and 16 bases lay in between. This chain's CDR3 is CSARTAGKSHEQYF. The CDR3 DNA reads as TGCAGTGCTAGAACGGCAGGGAAGAGCCACGAGCAGTACTTC.

This rearrangement joins TRBV30 to TRBJ2-3, with D hard to call. Germline V gene lookup returns CDR1 GTSNPN and CDR2 SVGIG (reference sequence). The CDR3 extends over 13 amino acids. Trimming took off 5 bases at V and 2 bases at J, with 11 bases between the two ends. The CDR3 here is CAWADGPTDTQYF. CDR3 DNA: TGTGCCTGGGCGGACGGGCCCACAGATACGCAGTATTTT. Using reference TRBV30 and TRBJ2-3 for the parts outside the CDR3, the full variable domain is SQTIHQWPATLVQPVGSPLSLECTVEGTSNPNLYWYRQAAGRGLQLLFYSVGIGQISSEVPQNLSASRPQDRQFILSSKKLLLSDSGFYLCAWADGPTDTQYFGPGTRLTVL.